This T cell receptor beta chain appears in the sequencing data of a study of tissue T cells after allogeneic stem cell transplantation. The assay was immunoSEQ multiplex PCR, and TCRdb's table has in-frame clones only and misses some. The table records 20,000 to 25,000 clones, 69% of them present only once. The sample holds one count of this clone. These gene names are mouse names. The observed sequence ends 1 residue before the CDR3 terminus, with the missing tail filled in from the germline J gene. Germline assignment: CDR1 LGHDT and CDR2 YNNKQL (reference sequence). The V gene end was trimmed by 4 bases and the J gene end by 2 bases; junction bases not matched to a gene: 6. The CDR3 is made up of 15 amino acids.

The genes are TRBV4 and TRBJ2-5, with 7 positions matching TRBD1. Specimen: blood. The clonotype originates from a female BALB/c mouse in good health. MHC haplotype of the mouse line: H2-d. The part of the CDR3 DNA that was read is TGTGCCAGCAGCTCCGGGACAGTGGTCCAAGACACCCAGTAC. Translating it yields CASSSGTVVQDTQY. The CDR3 as a whole reads CASSSGTVVQDTQYF.